A selection of T cell receptor beta chains follows, all from one sample in a study of T cell responses to AZD1222 COVID-19 vaccine. Produced via immunoSEQ multiplex PCR; TCRdb's table is partial and in-frame only. Of roughly 150,000 clones in the sample, roughly 87% were seen once. The material sequenced was peripheral blood, taken 28 days after the second AZD1222 dose. All receptors derive from an adult who received the AZD1222 COVID-19 vaccine. The CDR3 runs from the conserved cysteine through the conserved F or W. A D gene is named only where the DNA matches it firmly. Expanded clones are given a class, and other clones once, few, many or no size at all.

len: 17; d_gene: TRBD1; abundance: -; j_gene: TRBJ2-4; v_gene: TRBV3-1/TRBV3-2; CDR3aa: CASSPFNRGLAKNIQYF; CDR3nt: TGTGCCAGCAGCCCGTTCAACAGGGGATTAGCCAAAAACATTCAGTACTTC
len: 14; d_gene: TRBD1; abundance: -; j_gene: TRBJ1-5; v_gene: TRBV6-6; CDR3aa: CASSHRGRDQPQHF; CDR3nt: TGTGCCAGCAGTCACAGGGGGCGAGATCAGCCCCAGCATTTT
len: 15; d_gene: TRBD1; abundance: -; j_gene: TRBJ1-2; v_gene: TRBV6-5; CDR3aa: CARLKGTGNNYGYTF; CDR3nt: TGTGCCAGGCTTAAAGGGACAGGGAATAACTATGGCTACACCTTC
len: 17; d_gene: TRBD2; abundance: -; j_gene: TRBJ2-1; v_gene: TRBV7-2; CDR3aa: CASTPMISGRSYNEQFF; CDR3nt: TGTGCCAGCACCCCAATGATTAGCGGGAGGTCCTACAATGAGCAGTTCTTC
len: 16; d_gene: -; abundance: -; j_gene: TRBJ1-5; v_gene: TRBV6-6; CDR3aa: CASSYSRARGNQPQHF; CDR3nt: TGTGCCAGCAGTTACTCACGCGCCAGGGGCAATCAGCCCCAGCATTTT
len: 16; d_gene: TRBD1; abundance: -; j_gene: TRBJ1-4; v_gene: TRBV3-1/TRBV3-2; CDR3aa: CASSPPGQGMGEKLFF; CDR3nt: TGTGCCAGCAGCCCCCCGGGACAGGGGATGGGTGAAAAACTGTTTTTT
len: 16; d_gene: -; abundance: -; j_gene: TRBJ2-5; v_gene: TRBV3-1/TRBV3-2; CDR3aa: CASSQDLQGLAETQYF; CDR3nt: TGTGCCAGCAGCCAAGATCTGCAGGGGCTGGCAGAGACCCAGTACTTC
len: 13; d_gene: -; abundance: few; j_gene: TRBJ1-2; v_gene: TRBV29-1; CDR3aa: CSAGEGSAHGYTF; CDR3nt: TGCAGCGCGGGGGAGGGCAGCGCCCATGGCTACACCTTC
len: 10; d_gene: -; abundance: -; j_gene: TRBJ1-2; v_gene: TRBV12-3/TRBV12-4; CDR3aa: CASSLLGYTF; CDR3nt: TGTGCCAGCAGTTTACTTGGCTACACCTTC
len: 14; d_gene: TRBD1; abundance: once; j_gene: TRBJ1-4; v_gene: TRBV11-2; CDR3aa: CASSPGQFNEKLFF; CDR3nt: TGTGCCAGCAGCCCGGGACAGTTTAATGAAAAACTGTTTTTT
len: 13; d_gene: TRBD1; abundance: -; j_gene: TRBJ1-2; v_gene: TRBV6-5; CDR3aa: CASRRTGDHGYTF; CDR3nt: TGTGCCAGCAGGCGGACAGGGGACCATGGCTACACCTTC
len: 13; d_gene: -; abundance: -; j_gene: TRBJ2-7; v_gene: TRBV6-2/TRBV6-3; CDR3aa: CASSYSKSYEQYF; CDR3nt: TGTGCCAGCAGTTACAGCAAATCCTACGAGCAGTACTTC
len: 15; d_gene: -; abundance: -; j_gene: TRBJ1-5; v_gene: TRBV11-2; CDR3aa: CASSLGDSGNQPQHF; CDR3nt: TGTGCCAGCAGCTTAGGGGACTCGGGAAATCAGCCCCAGCATTTT
len: 13; d_gene: -; abundance: -; j_gene: TRBJ1-5; v_gene: TRBV29-1; CDR3aa: CSVGGEGNQPQHF; CDR3nt: TGCAGCGTCGGAGGCGAGGGCAATCAGCCCCAGCATTTT
len: 14; d_gene: TRBD1; abundance: -; j_gene: TRBJ1-2; v_gene: TRBV6-5; CDR3aa: CASSLYRGNYGYTF; CDR3nt: TGTGCCAGCAGTTTATACAGGGGGAACTATGGCTACACCTTC
len: 14; d_gene: -; abundance: -; j_gene: TRBJ1-2; v_gene: TRBV2; CDR3aa: CASSEFEGGYGYTF; CDR3nt: TGTGCCAGCAGTGAATTCGAGGGAGGCTATGGCTACACCTTC
len: 13; d_gene: -; abundance: once; j_gene: TRBJ1-4; v_gene: TRBV14; CDR3aa: CASSRGINEKLFF; CDR3nt: TGTGCCAGCAGCCGGGGGATCAATGAAAAACTGTTTTTT
len: 14; d_gene: TRBD1; abundance: -; j_gene: TRBJ2-7; v_gene: TRBV6-2/TRBV6-3; CDR3aa: CASSSGQKTYEQYF; CDR3nt: TGTGCCAGCAGTTCGGGACAGAAGACCTACGAGCAGTACTTC
len: 17; d_gene: TRBD2; abundance: -; j_gene: TRBJ2-7; v_gene: TRBV5-6; CDR3aa: CASSLVTGTSGFYEQYF; CDR3nt: TGTGCCAGCAGCTTGGTCACGGGGACTAGCGGGTTTTACGAGCAGTACTTC
len: 14; d_gene: -; abundance: -; j_gene: TRBJ1-4; v_gene: TRBV6-5; CDR3aa: CASSSGGVGEKLFF; CDR3nt: TGTGCCAGCAGTTCCGGGGGGGTGGGTGAAAAACTGTTTTTT
len: 10; d_gene: TRBD1; abundance: -; j_gene: TRBJ1-1; v_gene: TRBV20-1; CDR3aa: CSAGQGEAFF; CDR3nt: TGCAGTGCTGGACAGGGGGAAGCTTTCTTT
len: 16; d_gene: TRBD1; abundance: -; j_gene: TRBJ1-1; v_gene: TRBV5-6; CDR3aa: CASSFFQGGRRTEAFF; CDR3nt: TGTGCCAGCAGCTTCTTCCAGGGGGGTAGGAGGACTGAAGCTTTCTTT
len: 15; d_gene: -; abundance: -; j_gene: TRBJ2-5; v_gene: TRBV28; CDR3aa: CASSIPGQGIRTQYF; CDR3nt: TGTGCCAGCAGTATCCCGGGGCAGGGGATAAGGACCCAGTACTTC
len: 18; d_gene: -; abundance: -; j_gene: TRBJ2-3; v_gene: TRBV18; CDR3aa: CASSPIEWGRASTDTQYF; CDR3nt: TGTGCCAGCTCACCAATTGAATGGGGGCGTGCTAGCACAGATACGCAGTATTTT
len: 16; d_gene: TRBD1; abundance: -; j_gene: TRBJ2-7; v_gene: TRBV28; CDR3aa: CASQPPGTGGLYEQYF; CDR3nt: TGTGCCAGCCAACCTCCAGGGACAGGGGGCCTCTACGAGCAGTACTTC
len: 13; d_gene: -; abundance: -; j_gene: TRBJ2-2; v_gene: TRBV19; CDR3aa: CASRLENTGELFF; CDR3nt: TGTGCCAGCCGCCTGGAGAACACCGGGGAGCTGTTTTTT
len: 15; d_gene: -; abundance: -; j_gene: TRBJ1-4; v_gene: TRBV6-5; CDR3aa: CASSYSRGLNEKLFF; CDR3nt: TGTGCCAGCAGTTACTCAAGGGGCCTTAATGAAAAACTGTTTTTT
len: 14; d_gene: -; abundance: -; j_gene: TRBJ1-2; v_gene: TRBV5-6; CDR3aa: CASSLIGGGYGYTF; CDR3nt: TGTGCCAGCAGCTTGATAGGGGGAGGATATGGCTACACCTTC
len: 12; d_gene: -; abundance: once; j_gene: TRBJ2-1; v_gene: TRBV30; CDR3aa: CAWIGGYNEQFF; CDR3nt: TGTGCCTGGATAGGAGGATACAATGAGCAGTTCTTC
len: 18; d_gene: -; abundance: -; j_gene: TRBJ1-6; v_gene: TRBV6-4; CDR3aa: CASSDEGGVSTRNSPLHF; CDR3nt: TGTGCCAGCAGTGACGAGGGGGGAGTTTCCACCAGGAATTCACCCCTCCACTTT
len: 18; d_gene: TRBD2; abundance: -; j_gene: TRBJ2-5; v_gene: TRBV5-1; CDR3aa: CASSLASGGAFVRQTQYF; CDR3nt: TGCGCCAGCAGCTTGGCTAGCGGGGGGGCCTTCGTCCGGCAGACCCAGTACTTC
len: 12; d_gene: -; abundance: -; j_gene: TRBJ2-3; v_gene: TRBV12-3/TRBV12-4; CDR3aa: CASTRPAGTQYF; CDR3nt: TGTGCCAGCACCCGGCCCGCAGGGACGCAGTATTTT
len: 14; d_gene: TRBD1; abundance: -; j_gene: TRBJ2-4; v_gene: TRBV10-1; CDR3aa: CASTNRGSKNIQYF; CDR3nt: TGCGCCAGTACGAACAGGGGGTCCAAAAACATTCAGTACTTC
len: 13; d_gene: -; abundance: -; j_gene: TRBJ1-2; v_gene: TRBV12-3/TRBV12-4; CDR3aa: CASSVTRAWGYTF; CDR3nt: TGTGCCAGCAGTGTTACGAGGGCATGGGGCTACACCTTC
len: 12; d_gene: TRBD1; abundance: once; j_gene: TRBJ2-5; v_gene: TRBV7-9; CDR3aa: CAGDRVEETQYF; CDR3nt: TGTGCCGGTGACAGGGTAGAAGAGACCCAGTACTTC
len: 14; d_gene: -; abundance: few; j_gene: TRBJ1-2; v_gene: TRBV28; CDR3aa: CASSDSGGASEYTF; CDR3nt: TGTGCCAGCAGCGATTCCGGCGGGGCGTCGGAATACACCTTC
len: 11; d_gene: TRBD1; abundance: -; j_gene: TRBJ1-2; v_gene: TRBV30; CDR3aa: CACSTGYGYTF; CDR3nt: TGTGCCTGCTCGACAGGGTATGGCTACACCTTC
len: 16; d_gene: -; abundance: -; j_gene: TRBJ2-2; v_gene: TRBV4-1; CDR3aa: CASSLGVGSNTGELFF; CDR3nt: TGCGCCAGCAGCCTAGGCGTGGGGTCGAACACCGGGGAGCTGTTTTTT
len: 14; d_gene: TRBD1; abundance: -; j_gene: TRBJ1-5; v_gene: TRBV28; CDR3aa: CASSPRQGRQPQHF; CDR3nt: TGTGCCAGCAGTCCCCGACAGGGGAGACAGCCCCAGCATTTT
len: 14; d_gene: -; abundance: -; j_gene: TRBJ2-1; v_gene: TRBV7-2; CDR3aa: CASSLGGTNLEQFF; CDR3nt: TGTGCCAGCAGCTTAGGGGGGACCAATCTAGAGCAGTTCTTC
len: 13; d_gene: -; abundance: -; j_gene: TRBJ1-5; v_gene: TRBV28; CDR3aa: CASSPGGNQPQHF; CDR3nt: TGTGCCAGCAGTCCCGGGGGCAATCAGCCCCAGCATTTT
len: 17; d_gene: -; abundance: -; j_gene: TRBJ2-2; v_gene: TRBV3-1/TRBV3-2; CDR3aa: CASSRSTGLTNTGELFF; CDR3nt: TGTGCCAGCAGCCGCAGTACCGGACTGACTAACACCGGGGAGCTGTTTTTT
len: 15; d_gene: -; abundance: -; j_gene: TRBJ2-7; v_gene: TRBV4-3; CDR3aa: CASSQDRGSIYEQYF; CDR3nt: TGCGCCAGCAGCCAAGACCGGGGGAGCATCTACGAGCAGTACTTC
len: 16; d_gene: -; abundance: few; j_gene: TRBJ1-4; v_gene: TRBV19; CDR3aa: CASTRVGTAKNEKLFF; CDR3nt: TGTGCCAGTACCAGAGTCGGGACGGCAAAGAATGAAAAACTGTTTTTT
len: 16; d_gene: TRBD2; abundance: -; j_gene: TRBJ2-7; v_gene: TRBV3-1/TRBV3-2; CDR3aa: CASSQDHGRGSYEQYF; CDR3nt: TGTGCCAGCAGCCAAGATCACGGGAGGGGGTCCTACGAGCAGTACTTC
len: 15; d_gene: TRBD1; abundance: few; j_gene: TRBJ2-7; v_gene: TRBV4-1; CDR3aa: CASSLGTGASHEQYF; CDR3nt: TGCGCCAGCAGCCTCGGGACAGGGGCCTCCCACGAGCAGTACTTC
len: 12; d_gene: -; abundance: -; j_gene: TRBJ2-7; v_gene: TRBV28; CDR3aa: CASQGQPYEQYF; CDR3nt: TGTGCCAGCCAAGGTCAACCATACGAGCAGTACTTC
len: 13; d_gene: -; abundance: -; j_gene: TRBJ1-1; v_gene: TRBV12-3/TRBV12-4; CDR3aa: CASSFGGTAEAFF; CDR3nt: TGTGCCAGCAGTTTCGGTGGGACCGCTGAAGCTTTCTTT
len: 15; d_gene: TRBD1; abundance: -; j_gene: TRBJ2-7; v_gene: TRBV19; CDR3aa: CASSMGQGAGYEQYF; CDR3nt: TGTGCCAGTAGTATGGGACAGGGGGCTGGATACGAGCAGTACTTC
len: 11; d_gene: -; abundance: -; j_gene: TRBJ1-2; v_gene: TRBV3-1/TRBV3-2; CDR3aa: CASSGGLGYTF; CDR3nt: TGTGCCAGCAGCGGGGGGCTAGGCTACACCTTC
len: 16; d_gene: TRBD1; abundance: -; j_gene: TRBJ1-6; v_gene: TRBV19; CDR3aa: CASTAPGTGWQSPLHF; CDR3nt: TGTGCCAGTACGGCCCCCGGGACAGGGTGGCAATCACCCCTCCACTTT